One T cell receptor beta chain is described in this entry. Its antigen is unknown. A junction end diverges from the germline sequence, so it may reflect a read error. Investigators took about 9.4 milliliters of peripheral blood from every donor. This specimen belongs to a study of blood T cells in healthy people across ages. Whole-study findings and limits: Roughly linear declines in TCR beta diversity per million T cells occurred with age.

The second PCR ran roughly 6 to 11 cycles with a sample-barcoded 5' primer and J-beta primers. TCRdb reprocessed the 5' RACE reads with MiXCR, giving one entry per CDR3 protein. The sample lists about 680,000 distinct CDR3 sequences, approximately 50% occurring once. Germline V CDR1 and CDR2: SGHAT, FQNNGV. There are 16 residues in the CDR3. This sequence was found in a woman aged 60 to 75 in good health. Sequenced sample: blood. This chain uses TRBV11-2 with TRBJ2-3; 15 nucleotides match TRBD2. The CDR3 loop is CASSPGLAGGPDPQYF. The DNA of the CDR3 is TGTGCCAGCAGCCCCGGACTAGCGGGAGGGCCAGATCCGCAGTATTTT. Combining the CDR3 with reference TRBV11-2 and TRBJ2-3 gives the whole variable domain EAGVAQSPRYKIIEKRQSVAFWCNPISGHATLYWYQQILGQGPKLLIQFQNNGVVDDSQLPKDRFSAERLKGVDSTLKIQPAKLEDSAVYLCASSPGLAGGPDPQYFGPGTRLTVL.